These 31 T cell receptor beta chains came from one sample sequenced in a study of shared clonotypes between healthy human individuals. Method: immunoSEQ multiplex PCR; TCRdb's copy keeps in-frame clones and lacks some. The data contain about 690,000 clones, 90% of them singletons. The sequenced sample was memory CD8+ T cells from PBMCs. This sample's subset: CD45RO+ cells pooled with CCR7-negative TemRA cells. These receptor sequences come from a man aged 18 to 30 in good health. Some clones in this sample may be carry-over from other donors' samples.

This clone showed up just once. This chain uses TRBV5-5 with TRBJ2-7; D gene uncertain. The CDR3 totals 14 residues. Germline assignment: CDR1 SGHKS and CDR2 YYEKEE (reference sequence). V gave up 2 bases and J gave up 3 bases, with 12 bases separating them. CDR3 bases: TGTGCCAGCAGCTTAGCAGGATTGGACTACGAGCAGTACTTC. Its protein product is CASSLAGLDYEQYF.

The CDR3 DNA sequence: TGTGCCAGCAGCTCCAGCGGGAGGGAGACGGATACGCAGTATTTT. As protein: CASSSSGRETDTQYF. The chain has TRBV9 and TRBJ2-3, with 10 bases matching TRBD2. CDR3 length: 15 amino acids. Germline V gives CDR1 SGDLS, CDR2 YYNGEE. The V gene end was trimmed by 4 bases and the J gene end by 6 bases; junction bases not matched to a gene: 8.

CDR3 amino acids: CASSQTTSSYEQYF. In DNA form, the CDR3 reads TGCGCCAGCAGCCAAACGACTAGCTCCTACGAGCAGTACTTC. V usage is TRBV4-3 and J usage is TRBJ2-7, with D possibly TRBD2 on 6 matching bases. The CDR3 spans 14 residues. Germline-derived CDR1 and CDR2 are LGHNA and YSLEER. The V end was cut by 2 bases, the J end by 0 bases, with 8 bases between.

The chain couples TRBV10-3 to TRBJ2-2, with D unclear. Germline lookup yields CDR1 ENHRY and CDR2 SYGVKD. V lost 6 bases and J lost 7, with 12 bases in between. The CDR3 loop spans 13 amino acids. The CDR3 spells CAIRGVTIGELFF. The CDR3 DNA is TGTGCCATCAGAGGAGTAACTATCGGGGAGCTGTTTTTT.

V and J are TRBV27 and TRBJ1-3; D remains ambiguous. In germline, CDR1 is MNHEY, CDR2 SMNVEV (reference sequence). This CDR3 region has 14 residues. The V and J ends lost 0 bases and 9 bases respectively, with 12 bases between them. The DNA of the CDR3 is TGTGCCAGCAGTTTATCGCGGGGAGGTAGCACCATATATTTT. Its translation: CASSLSRGGSTIYF.

The rearrangement joins TRBV11-2 to TRBJ2-7; TRBD2 is a possible D gene (6 bases). Germline lookup yields CDR1 SGHAT and CDR2 FQNNGV. V dropped 1 base and J dropped 4 bases, with 11 bases sitting between them. The CDR3 covers 14 residues. The CDR3 sequence: CASSLVGAGYEQYF. The CDR3 DNA follows: TGTGCCAGCAGCTTAGTTGGGGCGGGGTACGAGCAGTACTTC.

This chain uses TRBV7-9 with TRBJ1-2; D remains unclear. Trimming removed 5 bases at V and 7 bases at J, with 8 bases between. The CDR3 runs 11 residues. CDR1 and CDR2 from the germline V gene are SEHNR and FQNEAQ (reference sequence). CDR3 sequence: CASSQGSGYTF. CDR3 DNA: TGTGCCAGCAGCCAAGGCAGTGGCTACACCTTC.

As DNA, the CDR3 is TGTGCCAGCAGCCCCTTCGGGACCCACCGCGAGCAGTACTTC. It codes for CASSPFGTHREQYF. The V call is TRBV25-1, the J call TRBJ2-7; D may be TRBD1 or TRBD2 (5 bases each). V gave up 6 bases and J gave up 6 bases, with 18 bases separating them. CDR1 and CDR2 from the germline V gene are MGHDK and SYGVNS. CDR3 length equals 14 residues.

The genes are TRBV5-8 and TRBJ1-2; 9 positions agree with TRBD1. CDR3 length equals 15 residues. V lost 0 bases and J lost 2; bases outside the gene matches: 2. Germline CDR1 SGHTS, CDR2 YDEGEE. The CDR3 DNA reads TGTGCCAGCAGCTTGGCGGACAGGGGAAACTATGGCTACACCTTC. Its protein product is CASSLADRGNYGYTF. The complete variable domain, with remaining parts taken from reference TRBV5-8 and TRBJ1-2, reads EAGVTQSPTHLIKTRGQQATLRCSPISGHTSVYWYQQALGLGLQFLLWYDEGEERNRGNFPPRFSGRQFPNYSSELNVNALELEDSALYLCASSLADRGNYGYTFGSGTRLTVV.

V is TRBV7-9 and J is TRBJ2-3, with a tentative D call TRBD2 (6 bases). Germline V CDR1 and CDR2: SEHNR, FQNEAQ (reference sequence). Trimming removed 2 bases at V and 1 base at J, with 10 bases between. The CDR3 sequence is 15 residues long. The CDR3: CASSLLPGGTDTQYF. The CDR3, as DNA: TGTGCCAGCAGCTTACTCCCGGGGGGCACAGATACGCAGTATTTT.

The CDR3 DNA follows: TGTGCCAGCAGCTCTCCTGGGACGGGGAACTACGAGCAGTACTTC. Protein sequence: CASSSPGTGNYEQYF. The rearrangement joins TRBV7-9 to TRBJ2-7, with D perhaps assigned TRBD1 or TRBD2 (5 bases each). V dropped 4 bases and J dropped 3 bases, with 16 bases sitting between them. Germline V gene sequence: CDR1 SEHNR, CDR2 FQNEAQ (reference sequence). CDR3 size: 15 residues.

V usage is TRBV29-1 and J usage is TRBJ2-1; the match to TRBD2 covers 7 bases. Unmatched junction bases numbered 7, after V lost 3 bases and J lost 5 bases. CDR1 and CDR2 from the germline V gene are SQVTM and ANQGSEA. CDR3 size: 14 residues. This CDR3 reads CSVEPRLADNEQFF. The CDR3 coding sequence is TGCAGCGTTGAGCCGAGGCTAGCGGACAATGAGCAGTTCTTC.

The gene calls are TRBV6-1 and TRBJ2-3, with D possibly matching TRBD1 (5 bases). The CDR3 has 15 amino acids. Trimming removed 3 bases from V and 6 bases from J, with 16 bases in between. The germline CDR1 and CDR2 sequences are MNHNS and SASEGT. The CDR3 spells CASSDYEWGADTQYF. CDR3 nucleotide sequence: TGTGCCAGCAGTGACTACGAATGGGGCGCGGATACGCAGTATTTT.

V and J are TRBV7-8 and TRBJ2-1, with D unclear. Trimming took off 2 bases at V and 4 bases at J, with 24 bases between the two ends. Germline V gene sequence: CDR1 SGHVS, CDR2 FQNEAQ. The CDR3 contains 19 residues. The CDR3 bases are TGTGCCAGCAGCTTAAATTCCGGGTTGAGGTCCTTGGGATACAATGAGCAGTTCTTC. Translation gives CASSLNSGLRSLGYNEQFF.

This clone was counted many times. The chain has TRBV30 and TRBJ1-2; 7 bases map to TRBD1. CDR3 size: 15 residues. V shed 2 bases and J 4 bases; nucleotides not matched to a gene: 10. The V gene's germline CDR1 is GTSNPN and CDR2 SVGIG (reference sequence). In DNA, the CDR3 is TGTGCCTGGAGTATGATAGGGACAGACCTCTATGGCTACACCTTC. It specifies CAWSMIGTDLYGYTF.

In this sample, this clone turned up a few times. The chain joins TRBV15 to TRBJ1-5, with D tentatively TRBD1 (5 bases). In germline, CDR1 is LNHNV, CDR2 YYDKDF (reference sequence). This CDR3 has 12 amino acids. V was pared by 0 bases and J by 11 bases, with 8 bases between. The CDR3 region has the DNA TGTGCCACCAGCAGAGATCAAGGGGCCCAGCATTTT. Translating it yields CATSRDQGAQHF.

The V call is TRBV13, the J call TRBJ2-7; possible D gene TRBD2, 5 bases. The CDR3 is 14 residues long. Trimming stripped 3 bases from V and 3 bases from J, with 12 bases between. The germline V gene encodes CDR1 PRHDT and CDR2 FYEKMQ (reference sequence). The CDR3 spells CASSLAGGNYEQYF. The CDR3, as DNA: TGTGCCAGCAGCTTGGCGGGCGGTAACTACGAGCAGTACTTC. The full variable domain, its missing parts supplied by reference TRBV13 and TRBJ2-7, is AAGVIQSPRHLIKEKRETATLKCYPIPRHDTVYWYQQGPGQDPQFLISFYEKMQSDKGSIPDRFSAQQFSDYHSELNMSSLELGDSALYFCASSLAGGNYEQYFGPGTRLTVT.

The chain uses TRBV27 and TRBJ2-7; 10 bases agree with TRBD2. The germline gives CDR1 MNHEY, CDR2 SMNVEV (reference sequence). Trimming removed 5 bases from V and 4 bases from J; junction bases left unmatched: 8. This CDR3 region has 15 residues. DNA of the CDR3: TGTGCCAGCAGTCACCTAGCGGGAGCCTTGTACGAGCAGTACTTC. This gives the protein CASSHLAGALYEQYF.

The V gene is TRBV13, the J gene TRBJ2-1; D possibly corresponds to TRBD1 (6 bases). This CDR3 contains 15 residues. V was trimmed by 5 bases and J by 8 bases, leaving 19 bases between them. Germline CDR1 and CDR2: PRHDT and FYEKMQ (reference sequence). The chain's CDR3 is CASSPRGTAEDEQFF. The CDR3, as DNA: TGTGCCAGCAGCCCCAGGGGTACGGCGGAGGATGAGCAGTTCTTC.

This clone was seen a handful of times. The chain recombines TRBV7-9 with TRBJ2-1; 12 positions agree with TRBD1. CDR3 length: 15 amino acids. CDR1 is SEHNR, CDR2 FQNEAQ, per germline (reference sequence). With V trimmed by 5 bases and J by 6 bases, 5 bases remained unmatched. The CDR3 is CASSKGQGAANEQFF. The CDR3 nucleotides are TGTGCCAGCAGCAAGGGACAGGGGGCCGCCAATGAGCAGTTCTTC.

This rearrangement joins TRBV6-4 to TRBJ2-1; 8 bases fit TRBD2. Unmatched junction bases numbered 13, after V lost 4 bases and J lost 8 bases. CDR1 and CDR2 from the germline V gene are MRHNA and SNTAGT. The CDR3 length is 16 residues. CDR3 loop: CASSARLGLVIDEQFF. The DNA for the CDR3 is TGTGCCAGCAGTGCACGATTGGGACTAGTCATCGATGAGCAGTTCTTC.

The chain employs TRBV27 and TRBJ2-7, with D perhaps TRBD1 or TRBD2 (6 bases each). Germline V lookup: CDR1 MNHEY, CDR2 SMNVEV (reference sequence). The CDR3 consists of 13 residues. Trimming took off 10 bases at V and 6 bases at J, with 19 bases between the two ends. The CDR3 loop reads CATSPGAGPEQYF. The CDR3, as DNA: TGTGCCACCTCCCCGGGGGCTGGTCCCGAGCAGTACTTC.

In its sample, this clone was seen once. The genes are TRBV28 and TRBJ2-7, with D hard to call. CDR3 length: 14 amino acids. Trimming removed 4 bases from V and 0 bases from J, with 10 bases in between. Germline V gene lookup returns CDR1 MDHEN and CDR2 SYDVKM. CDR3 bases: TGTGCCAGCAGTTCCCGGACGGTCTCCTACGAGCAGTACTTC. It yields the protein CASSSRTVSYEQYF.

V is TRBV19 and J is TRBJ1-2, with D perhaps TRBD1 (5 bases). CDR3 size: 16 residues. The V gene lost 3 bases and the J gene lost 3 bases, with 17 bases spanning the gap. CDR1 is LNHDA and CDR2 is SQIVND in the germline V gene (reference sequence). CDR3 nucleotides: TGTGCCAGTAGTATCTGGCTGGGGGGTCGGGACTATGGCTACACCTTC. Protein product: CASSIWLGGRDYGYTF.

The CDR3 DNA sequence: TGTGCCAGCAGCTACCTACAGGGGGGTGGTGCCGACACTGAAGCTTTCTTT. This translates into CASSYLQGGGADTEAFF. V and J are TRBV5-4 and TRBJ1-1; TRBD1 aligns across 8 bases. CDR1 is SGHNT, CDR2 YYREEE, per germline (reference sequence). The CDR3 has 17 residues. The V and J ends lost 3 bases and 3 bases, in that order; junction bases with no gene match: 13.

The rearrangement joins TRBV10-3 to TRBJ2-7, with D possibly matching TRBD2 (5 bases). The CDR3 is 17 amino acids. Germline V CDR1 and CDR2: ENHRY, SYGVKD. V gave up 0 bases and J gave up 2 bases, with 17 bases separating them. The CDR3: CAISESEDPADTYEQYF. The CDR3 DNA reads as TGTGCCATCAGTGAGTCGGAGGACCCAGCCGATACCTACGAGCAGTACTTC.

The chain couples TRBV11-2 to TRBJ2-1; D assignment may be TRBD1 or TRBD2 (6 bases each). Trimming cost V 1 base and J 2 bases, with 18 bases left between them. Germline V lookup: CDR1 SGHAT, CDR2 FQNNGV. This CDR3 is 18 amino acids long. The CDR3 spells CASSLGSLGGPPYNEQFF. CDR3 sequence (DNA): TGTGCCAGCAGCTTAGGGAGTTTAGGGGGGCCCCCCTACAATGAGCAGTTCTTC.

This chain connects TRBV10-1 to TRBJ1-5; a weak D match, TRBD1 (6 bases). Germline values: CDR1 WNHNN, CDR2 SYGVQD (reference sequence). The CDR3 extends over 14 amino acids. V lost 6 bases, J lost 0 bases, and 9 bases lay in between. The CDR3 DNA reads as TGCGCCAGCAGGGGACAAAATAGCAATCAGCCCCAGCATTTT. Amino acid sequence: CASRGQNSNQPQHF.

The chain carries TRBV19 and TRBJ1-2; D is undetermined. V lost 3 bases, J lost 8 bases, and 10 bases lay in between. From germline, CDR1 is LNHDA and CDR2 SQIVND (reference sequence). The CDR3 totals 12 residues. CDR3 sequence reads: CASSISGWGYTF. Here the CDR3 DNA reads TGTGCCAGTAGTATTTCGGGGTGGGGCTACACCTTC.

The V gene is TRBV14, the J gene TRBJ2-1; D might be TRBD2 (6 bases). CDR1 SGHDN and CDR2 FVKESK come from the germline V gene. Trimming took off 3 bases at V and 0 bases at J, with 9 bases between the two ends. CDR3 size: 15 residues. The CDR3 DNA follows: TGTGCCAGCAGCCAGAATAGCGGCTCCTACAATGAGCAGTTCTTC. Its translation: CASSQNSGSYNEQFF.

The V call is TRBV5-1, the J call TRBJ2-1; D remains unclear. The V gene lost 0 bases and the J gene lost 1 base, with 14 bases spanning the gap. The CDR3 covers 17 residues. Germline V gives CDR1 SGHRS, CDR2 YFSETQ. The CDR3 sequence is CASSLDSSRASYNEQFF. The CDR3 region has the DNA TGCGCCAGCAGCTTGGATAGTTCCCGCGCATCCTACAATGAGCAGTTCTTC.